This TCR beta chain was recovered during a study of identical twins. TCRdb called the 5' RACE reads again in MiXCR, with one record for every CDR3 protein. Among hundreds of thousands of distinct CDR3 sequences listed, 18% were seen once. The sample also formed part of further work on T cells expressing NK-cell markers. That source adds: The TCR beta repertoires originated in sorted CD3+CD56+NKG2C+, CD3+CD56+NKG2C- and CD3+CD56-NKG2C+ T cells. Once again these clonotypes came out on top in the CD3+CD56-NKG2C+ fraction of four donors.

The sequenced material came from PBMCs. The receptor comes from a woman between 18 and 30 years old in good health.

The CDR3 spells CASSSSEVFEKLFF. The CDR3 coding sequence is TGTGCCAGCAGCTCCTCTGAGGTGTTCGAAAAACTGTTTTTT. The rearrangement uses TRBV7-8 and TRBJ1-4; D gene uncertain. The CDR3 consists of 14 residues. V gave up 4 bases and J gave up 8 bases, with 14 bases separating them. Germline V gives CDR1 SGHVS, CDR2 FQNEAQ.